This TCR beta chain was profiled in a study of cytomegalovirus exposure and HLA in healthy donors. Assay: immunoSEQ multiplex PCR; the TCRdb copy retains only in-frame clones and omits some. The data hold fewer than 250,000 clones, with about 87% observed a single time. V was cut by 5 bases and J by 6 bases, with 17 bases left in between. The V gene's germline CDR1 is SGHVS and CDR2 FQNEAQ. The CDR3 length is 14 residues. Sequencing was carried out using PBMCs. The sequence came from a young man in good health and CMV-seronegative. V and J are TRBV7-8 and TRBJ2-7; D unresolved. CDR3 loop: CASSPPLFDTEQYF. The CDR3 region has the DNA TGTGCCAGCAGCCCCCCCCTTTTCGACACCGAGCAGTACTTC.